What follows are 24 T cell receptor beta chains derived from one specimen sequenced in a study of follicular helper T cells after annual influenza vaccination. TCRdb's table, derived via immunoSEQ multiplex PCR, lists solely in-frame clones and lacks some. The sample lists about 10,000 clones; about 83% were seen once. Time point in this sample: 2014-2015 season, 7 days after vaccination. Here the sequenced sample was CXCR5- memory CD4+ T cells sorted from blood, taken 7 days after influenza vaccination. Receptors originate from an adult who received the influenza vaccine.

CDR3 region: CASSAAGGSNTQYF. The CDR3 nucleotides are TGTGCCAGCAGTGCGGCGGGGGGATCAAATACGCAGTATTTT. The chain links TRBV6-4 to TRBJ2-3, with 8 bases fitting TRBD2. CDR1 MRHNA and CDR2 SNTAGT come from the germline V gene. The CDR3 contains 14 residues. V was clipped by 4 bases and J by 7 bases; unmatched bases: 7.

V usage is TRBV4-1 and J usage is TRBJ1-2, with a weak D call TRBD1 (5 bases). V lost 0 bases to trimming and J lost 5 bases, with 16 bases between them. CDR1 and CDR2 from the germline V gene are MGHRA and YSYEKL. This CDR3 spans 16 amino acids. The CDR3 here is CASSQEAGALLYGYTF. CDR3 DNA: TGCGCCAGCAGCCAAGAGGCTGGGGCACTTCTTTATGGCTACACCTTC.

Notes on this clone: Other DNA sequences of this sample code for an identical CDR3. The CDR3 DNA reads TGTGCCAGCAGTAAGACTAGCGGGGGGGGGCGGGCCAAAAACATTCAGTACTTC. Translation gives CASSKTSGGGRAKNIQYF. This chain links TRBV2 with TRBJ2-4, with 14 bases that match TRBD2. CDR3 size: 18 residues. V lost 5 bases to trimming and J lost 1 base; unmatched junction nucleotides: 7. Germline CDR1 reads SNHLY; CDR2 reads FYNNEI.

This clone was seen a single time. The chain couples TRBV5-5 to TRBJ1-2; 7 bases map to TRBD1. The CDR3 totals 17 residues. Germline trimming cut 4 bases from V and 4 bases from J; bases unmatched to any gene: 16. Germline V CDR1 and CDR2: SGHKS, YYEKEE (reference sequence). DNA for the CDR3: TGTGCCAGCAGCACTCAGACAGGGCGGGTGAGCGGCTATGGCTACACCTTC. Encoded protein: CASSTQTGRVSGYGYTF. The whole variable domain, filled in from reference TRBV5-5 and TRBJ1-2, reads DAGVTQSPTHLIKTRGQQVTLRCSPISGHKSVSWYQQVLGQGPQFIFQYYEKEERGRGNFPDRFSARQFPNYSSELNVNALLLGDSALYLCASSTQTGRVSGYGYTFGSGTRLTVV.

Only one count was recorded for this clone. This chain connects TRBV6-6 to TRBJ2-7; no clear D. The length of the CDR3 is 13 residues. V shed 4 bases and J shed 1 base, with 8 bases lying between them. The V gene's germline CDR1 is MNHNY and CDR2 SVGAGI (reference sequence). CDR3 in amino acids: CASSLVRSYEQYF. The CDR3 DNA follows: TGTGCCAGCAGTTTGGTCAGATCCTACGAGCAGTACTTC.

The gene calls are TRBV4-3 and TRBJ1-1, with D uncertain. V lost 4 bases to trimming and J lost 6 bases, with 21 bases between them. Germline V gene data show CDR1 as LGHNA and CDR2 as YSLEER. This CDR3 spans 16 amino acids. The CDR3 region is CASSPQDGGRVSEAFF. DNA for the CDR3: TGCGCCAGCAGCCCCCAAGATGGCGGCCGTGTGTCTGAAGCTTTCTTT.

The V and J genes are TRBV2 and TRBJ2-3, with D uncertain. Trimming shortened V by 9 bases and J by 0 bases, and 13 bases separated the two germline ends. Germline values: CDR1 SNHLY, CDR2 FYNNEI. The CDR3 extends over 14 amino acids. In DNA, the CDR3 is TGTGCCAGTCTCCGGGCCTCTAGCACAGATACGCAGTATTTT. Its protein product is CASLRASSTDTQYF.

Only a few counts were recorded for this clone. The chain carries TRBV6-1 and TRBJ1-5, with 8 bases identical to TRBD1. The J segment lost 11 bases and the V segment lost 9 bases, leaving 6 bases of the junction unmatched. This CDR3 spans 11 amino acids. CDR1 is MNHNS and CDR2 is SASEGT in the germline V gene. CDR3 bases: TGTGCCAGTCACAGACAGGGGACCCAGCATTTT. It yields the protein CASHRQGTQHF.

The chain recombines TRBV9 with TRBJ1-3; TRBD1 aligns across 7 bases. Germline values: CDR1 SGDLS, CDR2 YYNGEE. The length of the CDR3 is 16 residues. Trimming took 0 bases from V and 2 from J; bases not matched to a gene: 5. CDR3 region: CASSVEPGGTGNTIYF. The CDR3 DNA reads TGTGCCAGCAGCGTAGAACCAGGGGGAACTGGAAACACCATATATTTT.

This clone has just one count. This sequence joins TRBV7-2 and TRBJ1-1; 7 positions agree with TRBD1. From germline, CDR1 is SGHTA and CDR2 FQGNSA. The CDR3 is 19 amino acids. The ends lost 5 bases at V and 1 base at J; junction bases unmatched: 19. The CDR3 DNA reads TGTGCCAGCAGCAAACACCAGACAGGGAGGTTGAGGGGGAACACTGAAGCTTTCTTT. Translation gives CASSKHQTGRLRGNTEAFF.

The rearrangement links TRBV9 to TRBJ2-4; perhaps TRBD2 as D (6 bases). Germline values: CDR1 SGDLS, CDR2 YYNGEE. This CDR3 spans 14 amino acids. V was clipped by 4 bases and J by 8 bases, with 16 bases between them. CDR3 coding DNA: TGTGCCAGCAGCAACCAAGGGGAGGCCGACATTCAGTACTTC. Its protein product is CASSNQGEADIQYF.

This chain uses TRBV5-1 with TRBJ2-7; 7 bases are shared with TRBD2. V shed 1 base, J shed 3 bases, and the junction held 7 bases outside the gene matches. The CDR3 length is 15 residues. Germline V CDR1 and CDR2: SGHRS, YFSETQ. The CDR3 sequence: CASSLLGGFNYEQYF. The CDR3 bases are TGCGCCAGCAGCTTGTTGGGGGGGTTTAACTACGAGCAGTACTTC. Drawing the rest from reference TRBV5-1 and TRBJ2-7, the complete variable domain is KAGVTQTPRYLIKTRGQQVTLSCSPISGHRSVSWYQQTPGQGLQFLFEYFSETQRNKGNFPGRFSGRQFSNSRSEMNVSTLELGDSALYLCASSLLGGFNYEQYFGPGTRLTVT.

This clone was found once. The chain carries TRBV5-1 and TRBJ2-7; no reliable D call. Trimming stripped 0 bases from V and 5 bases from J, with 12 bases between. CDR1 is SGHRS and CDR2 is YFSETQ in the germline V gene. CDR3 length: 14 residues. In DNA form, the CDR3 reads TGCGCCAGCAGCTTGGGACTCCCGATCGACGAGCAGTACTTC. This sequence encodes CASSLGLPIDEQYF.

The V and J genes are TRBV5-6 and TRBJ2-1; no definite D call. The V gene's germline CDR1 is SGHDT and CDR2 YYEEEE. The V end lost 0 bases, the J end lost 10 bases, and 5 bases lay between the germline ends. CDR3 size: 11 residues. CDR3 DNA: TGTGCCAGCAGCTTGGTCTCAGAGCAGTTCTTC. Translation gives CASSLVSEQFF. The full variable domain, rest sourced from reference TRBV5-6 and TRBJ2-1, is DAGVTQSPTHLIKTRGQQVTLRCSPKSGHDTVSWYQQALGQGPQFIFQYYEEEERQRGNFPDRFSGHQFPNYSSELNVNALLLGDSALYLCASSLVSEQFFGPGTRLTVL.

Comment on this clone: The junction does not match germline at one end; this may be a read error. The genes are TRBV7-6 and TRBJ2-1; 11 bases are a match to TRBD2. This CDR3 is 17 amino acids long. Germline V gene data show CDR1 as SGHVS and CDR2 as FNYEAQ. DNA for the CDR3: TGTGCCGGCAGCGATCGAAGGGTAGCGGGGGGGTACAATGAGCAGTTCTTC. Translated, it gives CAGSDRRVAGGYNEQFF.

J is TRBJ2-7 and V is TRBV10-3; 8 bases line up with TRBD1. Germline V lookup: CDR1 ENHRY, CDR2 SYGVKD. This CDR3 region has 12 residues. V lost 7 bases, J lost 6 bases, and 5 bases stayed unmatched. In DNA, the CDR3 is TGTGCCATCAAGGACAGGGATGCCGAGCAGTACTTC. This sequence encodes CAIKDRDAEQYF.

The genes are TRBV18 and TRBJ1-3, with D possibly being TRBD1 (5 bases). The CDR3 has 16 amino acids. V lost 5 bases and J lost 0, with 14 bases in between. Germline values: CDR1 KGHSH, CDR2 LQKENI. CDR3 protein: CASSTRDASSGNTIYF. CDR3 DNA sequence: TGTGCCAGCTCAACTCGGGACGCGAGCTCTGGAAACACCATATATTTT.

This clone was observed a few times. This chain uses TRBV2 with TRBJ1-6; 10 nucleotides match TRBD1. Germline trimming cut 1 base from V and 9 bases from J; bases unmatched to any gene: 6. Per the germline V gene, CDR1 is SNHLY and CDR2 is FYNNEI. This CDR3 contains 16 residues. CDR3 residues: CASSEVGTGAGSPLHF. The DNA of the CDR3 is TGTGCCAGCAGTGAAGTGGGGACAGGGGCAGGTTCACCCCTCCACTTT.

CDR3 bases: TGTGCCAGCAGCGTAGACATAGGGGGGAACACCGGGGAGCTGTTTTTT. As protein: CASSVDIGGNTGELFF. V is TRBV9 and J is TRBJ2-2; tentative D call: TRBD1 (6 bases). Deletions cut 0 bases from V and 1 base from J, with 10 bases between. Per the germline V gene, CDR1 is SGDLS and CDR2 is YYNGEE. The CDR3 is 16 amino acids.

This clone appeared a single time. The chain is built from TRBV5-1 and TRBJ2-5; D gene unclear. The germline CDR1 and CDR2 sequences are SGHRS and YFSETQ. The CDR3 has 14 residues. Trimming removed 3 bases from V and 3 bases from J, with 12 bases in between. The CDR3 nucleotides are TGCGCCAGCAGCTACCTGACACGGAAAGAGACCCAGTACTTC. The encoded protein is CASSYLTRKETQYF.

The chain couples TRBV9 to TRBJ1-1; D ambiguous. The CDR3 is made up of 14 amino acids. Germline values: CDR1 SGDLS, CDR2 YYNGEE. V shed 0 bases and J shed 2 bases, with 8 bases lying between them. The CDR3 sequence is CASSVDSSNTEAFF. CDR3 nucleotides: TGTGCCAGCAGCGTAGATAGCTCTAACACTGAAGCTTTCTTT. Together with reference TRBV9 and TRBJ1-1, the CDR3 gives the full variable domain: DSGVTQTPKHLITATGQRVTLRCSPRSGDLSVYWYQQSLDQGLQFLIQYYNGEERAKGNILERFSAQQFPDLHSELNLSSLELGDSALYFCASSVDSSNTEAFFGQGTRLTVV.

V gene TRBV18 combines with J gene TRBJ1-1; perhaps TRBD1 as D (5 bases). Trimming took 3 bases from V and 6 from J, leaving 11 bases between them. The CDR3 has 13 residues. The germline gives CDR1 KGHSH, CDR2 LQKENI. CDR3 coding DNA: TGTGCCAGCTCACCTCTGCAGGGTCCTGAAGCTTTCTTT. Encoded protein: CASSPLQGPEAFF.

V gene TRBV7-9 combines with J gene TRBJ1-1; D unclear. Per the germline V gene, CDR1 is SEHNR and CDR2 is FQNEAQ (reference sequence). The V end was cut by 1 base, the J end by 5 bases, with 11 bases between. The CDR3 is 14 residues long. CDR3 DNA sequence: TGTGCCAGCAGCTTAGGGTGGGGTGGAACTGAAGCTTTCTTT. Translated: CASSLGWGGTEAFF. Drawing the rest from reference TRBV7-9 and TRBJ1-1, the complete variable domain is DTGVSQNPRHKITKRGQNVTFRCDPISEHNRLYWYRQTLGQGPEFLTYFQNEAQLEKSRLLSDRFSAERPKGSFSTLEIQRTEQGDSAMYLCASSLGWGGTEAFFGQGTRLTVV.

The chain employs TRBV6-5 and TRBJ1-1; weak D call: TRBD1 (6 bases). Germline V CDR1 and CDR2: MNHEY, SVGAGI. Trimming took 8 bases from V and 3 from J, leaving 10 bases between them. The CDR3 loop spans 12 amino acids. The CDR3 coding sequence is TGTGCCAGCGGATACAGGGACACTGAAGCTTTCTTT. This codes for CASGYRDTEAFF.